This T cell receptor (beta chain) was documented in a study of T cells in Graves' hyperthyroidism and ophthalmopathy (dated by TCRdb to between 2019 and 2020). For context, the study as a whole: Peripheral blood was sampled at the time of initial diagnosis, prior to any treatment. Once sampling was done, hyperthyroidism patients were given methimazole at a starting dose of 30 mg daily, whereas ophthalmopathy patients were given high-dose intravenous methylprednisolone. The 100 or so discovery patients were randomly split 7:3 into training and test sets. TCR Vbeta CDR3 sequencing of 135 peripheral blood samples (fewer than 45 ophthalmopathy, under 80 hyperthyroidism and approximately 17 progressor patients) is reported in the paper. Prospective prediction of ophthalmopathy was tested in an independent validation cohort of fewer than 20 hyperthyroidism patients and 15 to 17 patients who later progressed to ophthalmopathy. In more than 5 Graves' hyperthyroidism patients, the study also compared T-cell repertoires from thyroid tissue with T-cell repertoires from blood. A discovery cohort of roughly 96 patients, roughly 45 with Graves' ophthalmopathy and 55 to 60 with stable Graves' hyperthyroidism, was used to find distinguishing TCR V-J signatures.

TCR beta CDR3 regions were amplified from RNA transcripts. The first round of RT-PCR for the TCR CDR3 was performed with the HTBI primer set and the Qiagen OneStep RT-PCR kit. Libraries were constructed in a second round of multiplex PCR, after which size selection and purification were carried out. Sequencing of the libraries was done on an Illumina HiSeq2000 using paired-end 100 bp reads. The study's own analysis went as follows. Raw data were processed with SOAPnuke, discarding reads with adapters, uncalled bases, mean Phred below 15, or no exact constant-primer or identifier match. High-quality paired reads were merged with COPE v1.2.5, and unique nucleotide sequences were defined as clonotypes. Clonotypes were aligned to IMGT TRBV, TRBD and TRBJ reference segments using MiTCR v1.1. The analysis included only V-J combinations with a frequency above 0.0001, which together covered roughly 99% of the repertoires. A TCS score was defined as the ratio of F50 (clonal expansion) to E x V (chaos), with BLOSUM62-based TCRdist applied between CDR3 peptides within each V-J. Welch's t-statistics and random forest reduced roughly 530 V-J features to about 12, which were used in a naive Bayes classifier (R e1071). TCRdb reanalyzed the raw reads on its own, using fastp at Q25 for trimming and MiXCR for clone calling, and kept in-frame beta chains. One record per CDR3 amino acid sequence lists the most common genes and DNA. The V and J calls, along with clone size, are taken from TCRdb and not from the paper's own processing. This sample comprises hundreds of thousands of distinct CDR3 sequences, approximately 14% of them detected only once. The ten top clones hold less than 15% of the sample.

The germline ends are 10 bases apart after V is trimmed by 7 bases and J by 0 bases. The CDR3 runs 13 amino acids, cysteine and phenylalanine included. Kept here is only the CDR3 DNA, which spans 39 bases and is read in frame from base 1. CDR1 and CDR2 are drawn from the germline V gene (reference sequence): DFQATT, SNEGSKA. Graves' hyperthyroidism was defined as stable when no progression to ophthalmopathy occurred over 18 months of follow-up. Hyperthyroidism patients were aged 18 to 65 years and newly diagnosed, with disease duration of less than 2 months. Exclusion was applied to patients with uncontrolled infections, other autoimmune diseases, pregnancy or lactation. Diagnoses relied on clinical symptoms, serum thyroxine and TRAb, thyroid ultrasound and orbital computed tomography. PBMCs were separated from 10 ml of fresh peripheral blood using Ficoll-Paque density gradient centrifugation. Trizol reagent was used to extract total RNA, and RNA quality was then checked on an Agilent 2100 Bioanalyzer.

This clonotype has more than one count but fewer than ten. The antigen this receptor binds is unknown. No base quality values were provided; no much bigger clone lies one nucleotide off. On the study overall, not on this receptor specifically: Blood samples also contained most of the expanded thyroid clonotypes (frequency above 0.001), which suggests that blood repertoires may reflect thyroid immune responses. In validation, the model predicted progression to ophthalmopathy a median of roughly 6.5 months before onset, with roughly 70% sensitivity and roughly 79% specificity. Sample size was not statistically predetermined, and investigators were not blinded to group allocation. A model built on a 13 V-J signature distinguished ophthalmopathy from stable hyperthyroidism, reaching roughly 88% sensitivity and around 82% specificity in cross-validation and 80%/75% in testing.

The rearranged segments are TRBV20-1 and TRBJ1-5; the D gene is not confidently resolved. This clonotype was sampled from a young woman with Graves' hyperthyroidism. Sequenced sample: blood. The bases are TGCAGTGGGTCAGAAAATAGCAATCAGCCCCAGCATTTT. This encodes CSGSENSNQPQHF.